The 18 T cell receptor beta chains below come from one sample, sequenced in a study of a mutant IDH1 vaccine in newly diagnosed glioma. Time point reported: week 11, during vaccination. In every dose of vaccine, 300 ug of mutant IDH1 20-mer peptide was given alongside topical imiquimod. No antigen has been assigned to these receptors. Clones were sequenced by immunoSEQ multiplex PCR, and TCRdb holds only the in-frame ones, with some missing. The data hold about 66,000 clones, with approximately 84% observed a single time. This specimen consisted of PBMCs, obtained from a glioma patient whose treatment included an IDH1 peptide vaccine. The receptors derive from a woman in her 50s with glioma.

This chain uses TRBV6-5 with TRBJ2-6, with a weak D call TRBD1 (5 bases). CDR3 length equals 16 residues. Germline V CDR1 and CDR2: MNHEY, SVGAGI. The ends were cut back, 0 bases at V and 2 bases at J, with 8 bases in the middle. The CDR3 DNA is TGTGCCAGCAGTTACTCGCTCAGGGCTGGGGCCAACGTCCTGACTTTC. This sequence encodes CASSYSLRAGANVLTF.

The V gene is TRBV29-1, the J gene TRBJ1-1; no clear D gene. The germline CDR1 and CDR2 sequences are SQVTM and ANQGSEA. The CDR3 loop spans 13 amino acids. The V end was cut by 6 bases, the J end by 0 bases, with 11 bases between. The CDR3, as DNA: TGCAGCGTGTCCGGGAGAATGAACACTGAAGCTTTCTTT. Its translation: CSVSGRMNTEAFF.

The chain links TRBV5-1 to TRBJ1-1; 7 bases align to TRBD1. Germline-derived CDR1 and CDR2 are SGHRS and YFSETQ. The CDR3 totals 13 residues. Unmatched junction bases numbered 6, after V lost 4 bases and J lost 6 bases. The CDR3 bases are TGCGCCAGCAGCCAGGGACAGATGGCTGAAGCTTTCTTT. Translation gives CASSQGQMAEAFF.

V usage is TRBV21-1 and J usage is TRBJ1-4; TRBD1, the table's D call, lacks a check against the DNA. TRBV21-1 has pseudogene status. This CDR3 is built from 20 residues. CDR3: CASSCPICGTGATDGEKLFF. In nucleotides, the CDR3 is TGTGCCAGCAGCTGTCCAATCTGTGGGACAGGGGCGACCGATGGTGAAAAACTGTTTTTT.

This chain uses TRBV25-1 with TRBJ1-4, with no clear D. CDR1 is MGHDK and CDR2 is SYGVNS in the germline V gene. The germline V and J ends were trimmed by 0 bases and 4 bases, with 12 bases remaining between them. This CDR3 is built from 16 residues. The CDR3 region has the DNA TGTGCCAGCAGTGAATATATCGGCGGGGTTAATGAAAAACTGTTTTTT. It is translated as CASSEYIGGVNEKLFF.

This clone was counted only a few times. The chain combines TRBV30 with TRBJ2-6; D not certain. In germline, CDR1 is GTSNPN, CDR2 SVGIG (reference sequence). The CDR3 contains 11 residues. The germline V and J ends were trimmed by 4 bases and 3 bases, with 1 base remaining between them. The CDR3 reads CAWIGANVLTF. For the CDR3, the DNA is TGTGCCTGGATTGGGGCCAACGTCCTGACTTTC.

J is TRBJ2-2 and V is TRBV19, with D perhaps TRBD1 (5 bases). The CDR3 extends over 14 amino acids. Germline V gene data show CDR1 as LNHDA and CDR2 as SQIVND (reference sequence). V lost 6 bases to trimming and J lost 1 base, with 9 bases between them. CDR3 coding DNA: TGTGCCAGTAGAGTAACAGGGAACACCGGGGAGCTGTTTTTT. Amino acid sequence: CASRVTGNTGELFF. The whole variable domain, remainder taken from reference TRBV19 and TRBJ2-2, is DGGITQSPKYLFRKEGQNVTLSCEQNLNHDAMYWYRQDPGQGLRLIYYSQIVNDFQKGDIAEGYSVSREKKESFPLTVTSAQKNPTAFYLCASRVTGNTGELFFGEGSRLTVL.

This clone came up once. The chain links TRBV5-1 to TRBJ2-1, with D perhaps TRBD1 (6 bases). This CDR3 comprises 14 residues. CDR1 and CDR2 from the germline V gene are SGHRS and YFSETQ. The V end was cut by 4 bases, the J end by 3 bases, with 11 bases between. The chain's CDR3 is CASSGRTVYNEQFF. In DNA form, the CDR3 reads TGCGCCAGCAGCGGACGGACAGTCTACAATGAGCAGTTCTTC.

The chain has TRBV9 and TRBJ2-2; D is undetermined. Trimming took off 0 bases at V and 0 bases at J, with 9 bases between the two ends. Germline V lookup: CDR1 SGDLS, CDR2 YYNGEE. The CDR3 length is 16 residues. CDR3 sequence: CASSVEDVANTGELFF. The CDR3 bases are TGTGCCAGCAGCGTAGAGGATGTAGCGAACACCGGGGAGCTGTTTTTT.

The chain recombines TRBV5-4 with TRBJ1-1, with a tentative D call TRBD1 (6 bases). The CDR3 totals 15 residues. Trimming took off 4 bases at V and 2 bases at J, with 15 bases between the two ends. Germline-derived CDR1 and CDR2 are SGHNT and YYREEE (reference sequence). The CDR3 loop is CASSSGRDINTEAFF. The CDR3 DNA reads TGTGCCAGCAGCAGCGGACGGGACATCAACACTGAAGCTTTCTTT.

This sequence joins TRBV5-4 and TRBJ2-5; 8 bases map to TRBD2. The CDR3 is 15 amino acids. Losses at the gene ends were 2 bases for V and 5 bases for J; bases not matched to a gene: 8. Germline CDR1 reads SGHNT; CDR2 reads YYREEE (reference sequence). The CDR3 region is CASSLSGGAKETQYF. The DNA of the CDR3 is TGTGCCAGCAGCTTATCCGGGGGGGCCAAGGAGACCCAGTACTTC. Full variable domain (rest looked up from reference TRBV5-4 and TRBJ2-5): ETGVTQSPTHLIKTRGQQVTLRCSSQSGHNTVSWYQQALGQGPQFIFQYYREEENGRGNFPPRFSGLQFPNYSSELNVNALELDDSALYLCASSLSGGAKETQYFGPGTRLLVL.

The chain joins TRBV5-1 to TRBJ1-4, with a possible D match to TRBD1 (6 bases). V lost 2 bases and J 7 bases, leaving 9 bases between the germline ends. Germline values: CDR1 SGHRS, CDR2 YFSETQ. This CDR3 contains 13 residues. This CDR3 is CASSFKGGEKLFF. The CDR3, as DNA: TGCGCCAGCAGCTTCAAGGGGGGTGAAAAACTGTTTTTT.

This clone has a single count. The genes are TRBV4-1 and TRBJ2-1; D is uncertain. The V end was cut by 4 bases, the J end by 1 base, with 11 bases between. Germline V CDR1 and CDR2: MGHRA, YSYEKL. The CDR3 contains 15 residues. The CDR3 sequence: CASSPTPGSYNEQFF. As DNA, the CDR3 is TGCGCCAGCAGCCCTACCCCCGGATCCTACAATGAGCAGTTCTTC.

This clone was seen more than once but under ten times. In the same sample, other DNA sequences code for this CDR3. The chain combines TRBV7-6 with TRBJ1-1; D ambiguous. Per the germline V gene, CDR1 is SGHVS and CDR2 is FNYEAQ. The CDR3 is made up of 13 amino acids. Trimming cost V 1 base and J 1 base, with 4 bases left between them. The CDR3 protein is CASSLEQNTEAFF. Written as DNA, the CDR3 is TGTGCCAGCAGCTTAGAACAGAACACTGAAGCTTTCTTT.

This rearrangement joins TRBV14 to TRBJ2-3, with 7 nucleotides matching TRBD1. With 3 bases clipped from V and 3 bases from J, the junction kept 12 bases outside the gene matches. The CDR3 sequence is 17 residues long. Looked up from germline, CDR1 is SGHDN and CDR2 is FVKESK. DNA of the CDR3: TGTGCCAGCAGCCAGCACCTGGGACAGAGAGAAACAGATACGCAGTATTTT. Translated, it gives CASSQHLGQRETDTQYF.

V usage is TRBV5-1 and J usage is TRBJ2-3; perhaps D is TRBD1 or TRBD2 (5 bases each). Trimming took 3 bases from V and 1 from J, leaving 15 bases between them. In germline, CDR1 is SGHRS, CDR2 YFSETQ. The CDR3 loop spans 16 amino acids. The DNA of the CDR3 is TGCGCCAGCAGCTGGACACCGGGACCTGGCACAGATACGCAGTATTTT. Protein sequence: CASSWTPGPGTDTQYF. Using reference TRBV5-1 and TRBJ2-3 for the parts outside the CDR3, the full variable domain is KAGVTQTPRYLIKTRGQQVTLSCSPISGHRSVSWYQQTPGQGLQFLFEYFSETQRNKGNFPGRFSGRQFSNSRSEMNVSTLELGDSALYLCASSWTPGPGTDTQYFGPGTRLTVL.

The rearrangement joins TRBV27 to TRBJ2-7; TRBD2 is a possible D gene (5 bases). CDR3 length equals 13 residues. V lost 4 bases, J lost 1 base, and 8 bases lay in between. The germline gives CDR1 MNHEY, CDR2 SMNVEV (reference sequence). The CDR3: CASSSGGSYEQYF. CDR3 nucleotide sequence: TGTGCCAGCAGTTCGGGCGGGTCCTACGAGCAGTACTTC.

V usage is TRBV7-2 and J usage is TRBJ2-7; TRBD1 aligns across 8 bases. CDR3 length: 12 residues. Looked up from germline, CDR1 is SGHTA and CDR2 is FQGNSA. V was clipped by 4 bases and J by 9 bases; unmatched bases: 5. The CDR3 is CASSSDRVGQYF. The DNA of the CDR3 is TGTGCCAGCAGCTCGGACAGGGTAGGGCAGTACTTC. The full variable domain, rest sourced from reference TRBV7-2 and TRBJ2-7, is GAGVSQSPSNKVTEKGKDVELRCDPISGHTALYWYRQSLGQGLEFLIYFQGNSAPDKSGLPSDRFSAERTGGSVSTLTIQRTQQEDSAVYLCASSSDRVGQYFGPGTRLTVT.